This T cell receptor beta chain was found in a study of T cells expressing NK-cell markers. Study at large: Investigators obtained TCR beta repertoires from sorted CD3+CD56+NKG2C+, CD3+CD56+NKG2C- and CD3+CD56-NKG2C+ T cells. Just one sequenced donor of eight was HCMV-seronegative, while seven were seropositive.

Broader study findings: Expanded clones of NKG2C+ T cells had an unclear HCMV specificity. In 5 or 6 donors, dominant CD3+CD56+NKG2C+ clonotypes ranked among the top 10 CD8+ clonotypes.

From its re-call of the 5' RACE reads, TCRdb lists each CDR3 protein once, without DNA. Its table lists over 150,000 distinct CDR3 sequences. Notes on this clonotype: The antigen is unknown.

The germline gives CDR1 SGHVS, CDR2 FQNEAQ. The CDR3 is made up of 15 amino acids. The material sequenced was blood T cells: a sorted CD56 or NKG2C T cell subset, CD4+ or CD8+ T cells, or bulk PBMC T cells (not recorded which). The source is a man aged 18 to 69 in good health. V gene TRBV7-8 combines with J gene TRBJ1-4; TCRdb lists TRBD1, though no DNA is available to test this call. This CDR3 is CASSLEQGFPAKLFF.